The following is a T cell receptor beta chain sequence with its context. The clone's antigen remains unknown. Base-call qualities are not available, and no considerably larger clone is one nucleotide away. The CDR3 runs 15 amino acids, cysteine and phenylalanine included. The DNA shown is the 45-base CDR3, in frame from base 1. V loses 8 bases of germline sequence and J loses 6 bases, and the interval between the two ends is 22 bases. Reading the germline V gene gives CDR1 MNHEY and CDR2 SVGAGI. Libraries were made using RT-PCR. Sequenced on an Illumina MiSeq. The raw public data were reprocessed by TCRdb itself: fastp quality trimming at Q25, MiXCR clonotype calling, in-frame beta chains only. Rows with a matching CDR3 protein are joined into one entry that keeps the most common DNA and genes. Within this sample are about 680,000 distinct CDR3 sequences, with approximately 15% of them counted one time only. 3.6% of the sample is taken by the ten largest.

This sample stems from a study (dated by TCRdb to about 2016). The specimen was memory CD4+ T cells from blood. This receptor chain uses TRBV6-5 and TRBJ1-1, with the D gene call left open. The sequence was collected from a female donor in good health, serving as a healthy control. The DNA reads as follows: TGTGCCAGCTCCTCCTTCGGGCAGCCGGGAGCTGAAGCTTTCTTT. This encodes CASSSFGQPGAEAFF.